Listed here are 22 T cell receptor beta chains from one sample, sequenced in a study of kidney transplant recipient with SARS-CoV-2 infection. TCRdb called the reads again in MiXCR, with one record for every CDR3 protein. The sample records 200,000 to 300,000 distinct CDR3 sequences, about 28% being singletons. This sample comprised a blood sample, obtained at baseline and around day 110 from a kidney transplant recipient. The receptors here all came from a male patient in his thirties who had COVID-19 and was a kidney transplant recipient. Some T cells may be graft donor cells.

This clonotype appeared a few times. V usage is TRBV3-1 and J usage is TRBJ2-1; 10 bases match TRBD2. The trim removed 2 bases at V and 9 bases at J, leaving 7 bases unmatched. CDR3 size: 15 residues. Germline-derived CDR1 and CDR2 are LGHDT and YNNKEL (reference sequence). The CDR3 coding sequence is TGTGCCAGCAGCCAAATGGCTAGCGGGAGTAGTGAGCAGTTCTTC. Its translation: CASSQMASGSSEQFF.

A word on this clonotype: A much larger clone differs by one base, so this may be a read error. CDR3 sequence reads: CASSWGRGGGLFF. The CDR3 DNA follows: TGTGCCAGTAGTTGGGGCCGTGGGGGGGGGCTGTTTTTT. The chain recombines TRBV19 with TRBJ2-2; TRBD2 agrees at 7 bases. This CDR3 region has 13 residues. Germline CDR1 reads LNHDA; CDR2 reads SQIVND (reference sequence).

This clonotype was seen ten or more times. The chain employs TRBV20-1 and TRBJ2-1, with TRBD2 identical over 7 bases. With 1 base clipped from V and 3 bases from J, the junction kept 6 bases outside the gene matches. From germline, CDR1 is DFQATT and CDR2 SNEGSKA (reference sequence). The length of the CDR3 is 15 residues. CDR3 protein: CSARGLAGVYNEQFF. As DNA, the CDR3 is TGCAGTGCTAGAGGGCTGGCGGGAGTCTACAATGAGCAGTTCTTC.

This clonotype was found many times. The chain links TRBV12-3 or TRBV12-4 to TRBJ1-2; D uncertain. The V and J ends lost 4 bases and 4 bases respectively, with 22 bases between them. This CDR3 spans 17 amino acids. The CDR3 DNA sequence: TGTGCCAGCAGTTCCGGTGCCACAGCAGGAAAGACCTATGGCTACACCTTC. Encoded protein: CASSSGATAGKTYGYTF.

This clonotype has at least ten counts. The chain uses TRBV7-9 and TRBJ2-1; TRBD1 might be the D (5 bases). V shed 0 bases and J shed 3 bases, with 30 bases lying between them. The CDR3 contains 22 residues. The germline V gene encodes CDR1 SEHNR and CDR2 FQNEAQ (reference sequence). CDR3 sequence (DNA): TGTGCCAGCAGCTTAGCGATTCACAGGCGCCAGACCCCCGGGCCGTACTACAATGAGCAGTTCTTC. This encodes CASSLAIHRRQTPGPYYNEQFF. Complete variable domain (other parts from reference TRBV7-9 and TRBJ2-1): DTGVSQNPRHKITKRGQNVTFRCDPISEHNRLYWYRQTLGQGPEFLTYFQNEAQLEKSRLLSDRFSAERPKGSFSTLEIQRTEQGDSAMYLCASSLAIHRRQTPGPYYNEQFFGPGTRLTVL.

This clonotype has at least ten counts. No DNA is shown, since the ends of the CDR3 on it are uncertain; the CDR3 is the one TCRdb lists. V usage is TRBV7-5 and J usage is TRBJ1-2. TRBV7-5 is a listed pseudogene. The CDR3 numbers 19 amino acids, ends counted. CDR3 region: CISVPESPLEVGKTYGYTF.

This clonotype was recorded many times. The J gene is TRBJ1-1, the V gene TRBV18; D remains ambiguous. Germline V gives CDR1 KGHSH, CDR2 LQKENI. The CDR3 is made up of 14 amino acids. V dropped 8 bases and J dropped 1 base, with 14 bases sitting between them. CDR3 sequence (DNA): TGTGCCAGCCAACAAGCCACAAAGAACACTGAAGCTTTCTTT. Its translation: CASQQATKNTEAFF. The whole variable domain, remainder taken from reference TRBV18 and TRBJ1-1, is NAGVMQNPRHLVRRRGQEARLRCSPMKGHSHVYWYRQLPEEGLKFMVYLQKENIIDESGMPKERFSAEFPKEGPSILRIQQVVRGDSAAYFCASQQATKNTEAFFGQGTRLTVV.

The table lists this clonotype with a few counts. J is TRBJ2-5 and V is TRBV2; TRBD1 is a possible D gene (6 bases). Germline V CDR1 and CDR2: SNHLY, FYNNEI. With 5 bases removed from V and 0 bases from J, the gap between germline ends came to 10 bases. The CDR3 runs 14 residues. The CDR3 is CASSSDRNQETQYF. The CDR3 DNA reads as TGTGCCAGCAGTTCCGACAGGAACCAAGAGACCCAGTACTTC.

The J gene is TRBJ2-1, the V gene TRBV7-3; the D gene is possibly TRBD2 (6 bases). V was pared by 2 bases and J by 7 bases, with 9 bases between. CDR3 length: 13 amino acids. CDR1 is SGHTA, CDR2 FQGTGA, per germline. The CDR3 here is CASSLGTPNEQFF. CDR3 in DNA: TGTGCCAGCAGCTTAGGGACTCCAAATGAGCAGTTCTTC.

The sample holds many counts of this clonotype. The chain has TRBV3-1 and TRBJ1-2; 7 bases are shared with TRBD1. There are 15 residues in the CDR3. Germline-derived CDR1 and CDR2 are LGHDT and YNNKEL (reference sequence). The ends lost 6 bases at V and 3 bases at J; junction bases unmatched: 10. CDR3 DNA: TGTGCCAGCAGGGAGGCAGGGGGAGGATACTATGGCTACACCTTC. Amino acids: CASREAGGGYYGYTF.

This clonotype was seen ten or more times. This chain joins TRBV7-9 and TRBJ1-2, with D possibly TRBD1 on 5 matching bases. Looked up from germline, CDR1 is SEHNR and CDR2 is FQNEAQ (reference sequence). V lost 5 bases and J lost 4, with 11 bases in between. The CDR3 has 13 residues. Here the CDR3 DNA reads TGTGCCAGCAGCGCCGACAGAGCCTATGGCTACACCTTC. Amino acid sequence: CASSADRAYGYTF.

On this clonotype itself: This could be a read error, since a much larger clone is one nucleotide away. The chain carries TRBV7-9 and TRBJ2-7; 9 nucleotides match TRBD2. The CDR3 contains 14 residues. After removal of 3 bases from V and 5 bases from J, the junction contained 5 bases not matched to a gene. The germline V gene has CDR1 SEHNR and CDR2 FQNEAQ (reference sequence). CDR3 coding DNA: TGTGCCAGCAGCTTTAGCGGGGGATCCAACGAGCAGTACTTC. Residues: CASSFSGGSNEQYF.

Worth noting for this clonotype: Germline and junction disagree at one end, which may indicate a read error. This rearrangement joins TRBV25-1 to TRBJ1-2; 8 positions match TRBD1. This CDR3 has 16 residues. Germline CDR1 MGHDK, CDR2 SYGVNS. CDR3 sequence reads: CASSKQGAGATYGYSF. CDR3 coding DNA: TGTGCCAGCAGTAAGCAGGGGGCCGGTGCTACCTATGGCTACTCCTTC.

This clonotype is medium-sized by share. V gene TRBV27 combines with J gene TRBJ2-7; no clear D. The CDR3 sequence is 14 residues long. Deletions cut 8 bases from V and 2 bases from J, with 16 bases between. Germline V CDR1 and CDR2: MNHEY, SMNVEV (reference sequence). The CDR3 protein is CASGPRTPTYEQYF. As DNA, the CDR3 is TGTGCCAGCGGCCCGCGGACCCCCACCTACGAGCAGTACTTC.

This clonotype was counted many times. The chain joins TRBV5-8 to TRBJ1-2, with D unclear. Looked up from germline, CDR1 is SGHTS and CDR2 is YDEGEE. This CDR3 is 16 amino acids long. Trimming pared 7 bases from V and 4 bases from J, leaving 23 bases between. CDR3 loop: CASPRNHPRKTYGYTF. The CDR3 DNA is TGTGCCAGCCCGAGGAATCATCCACGAAAGACCTATGGCTACACCTTC.

This clonotype was observed many times. This rearrangement joins TRBV7-3 to TRBJ1-1; D is unresolved. Germline-derived CDR1 and CDR2 are SGHTA and FQGTGA. The ends were cut back, 5 bases at V and 6 bases at J, with 7 bases in the middle. This CDR3 region has 11 residues. CDR3 nucleotide sequence: TGTGCCAGCAGCCCCCCCCCTGAAGCTTTCTTT. It encodes CASSPPPEAFF.

This clonotype was found many times. The chain employs TRBV28 and TRBJ2-1; the match to TRBD2 covers 14 bases. Per the germline V gene, CDR1 is MDHEN and CDR2 is SYDVKM. CDR3 length: 16 residues. With V trimmed by 5 bases and J by 7 bases, 7 bases remained unmatched. The CDR3 is CASSRGLAGVRNEQFF. The DNA of the CDR3 is TGTGCCAGCAGTAGGGGACTAGCGGGAGTCAGGAATGAGCAGTTCTTC.

This clonotype was recorded at least ten times. The CDR3 here is CASSLVGGEKLFF. The CDR3 DNA reads TGTGCCAGCAGCTTGGTGGGGGGTGAAAAACTGTTTTTT. The chain combines TRBV5-6 with TRBJ1-4; maybe TRBD1 (5 bases). There are 13 residues in the CDR3. With 0 bases removed from V and 7 bases from J, the gap between germline ends came to 7 bases. Germline assignment: CDR1 SGHDT and CDR2 YYEEEE.

This clonotype was seen a few times. The rearrangement uses TRBV11-3 and TRBJ2-5, with D maybe TRBD2 (6 bases). The germline V gene encodes CDR1 SGHNT and CDR2 YENEEA. The CDR3 runs 16 residues. V was pared by 5 bases and J by 5 bases, with 21 bases between. This chain's CDR3 is CASSKWFLATPETQYF. The CDR3 bases are TGTGCCAGCAGCAAGTGGTTCCTAGCGACACCCGAGACCCAGTACTTC.

This clonotype was seen many times. The chain links TRBV5-1 to TRBJ1-3; 8 nucleotides match TRBD1. Germline CDR1 reads SGHRS; CDR2 reads YFSETQ. V trimming: 0 bases; J trimming: 1 base; junction bases outside the gene matches: 9. There are 18 residues in the CDR3. For the CDR3, the DNA is TGCGCCAGCAGCTTGGCAGGTCCAGGGGGCGTTTCTGGAAACACCATATATTTT. Translated, it gives CASSLAGPGGVSGNTIYF.

This clonotype showed up many times. The chain recombines TRBV28 with TRBJ2-1; tentatively, D is TRBD2 (5 bases). The CDR3 totals 16 residues. Germline values: CDR1 MDHEN, CDR2 SYDVKM. The V and J ends lost 3 bases and 4 bases respectively, with 16 bases between them. CDR3 nucleotides: TGTGCCAGCAGTTTCAGCGGTAGTACTGCGTACAATGAGCAGTTCTTC. Residues: CASSFSGSTAYNEQFF.

This clonotype was recorded many times. The chain is built from TRBV25-1 and TRBJ1-2; D gene ambiguous. Trimming pared 3 bases from V and 4 bases from J, leaving 21 bases between. Germline loops: CDR1 MGHDK, CDR2 SYGVNS. The length of the CDR3 is 17 residues. The CDR3 is CASSDTRELGKTYGYTF. The CDR3 DNA sequence: TGTGCCAGCAGTGACACGCGAGAACTGGGAAAGACCTATGGCTACACCTTC.